Listed below are T cell receptor beta chains from one sample, sequenced in a study of T cells in Graves' hyperthyroidism and ophthalmopathy. TCRdb redid the calling of the multiplex PCR reads with MiXCR, one entry per CDR3 protein. The sample yields under 750,000 distinct CDR3 sequences, 18% seen once. Sequencing used blood. These receptors all come from a woman in her fifties or sixties with Graves' hyperthyroidism that later progressed to Graves' ophthalmopathy. Each CDR3 is given with its conserved first and last residue. Fields, in order: D gene, J gene, V gene, clone size, CDR3 DNA, CDR3 protein. D genes are given only for firm matches. Size tells how often a clone was seen (once, few, many) or the class of an expanded clone, and some rows leave it out.

D: .
J: TRBJ1-4
V: TRBV13
size: many
DNA: TGTGCCAGCAGCTTAGGCCAGGGCAAGGACCCAAAGGGAAAACTGTTTTTT
CDR3: CASSLGQGKDPKGKLFF

D: .
J: TRBJ1-2
V: TRBV4-1
size: many
DNA: TGCGCCAGCAGCCAAGGGCAGGTCGAGTATGGCTACACCTTC
CDR3: CASSQGQVEYGYTF

D: TRBD1
J: TRBJ1-1
V: TRBV7-8
size: many
DNA: TGTGCCAGCAGCTTAATCACAGGGGGCGTGTGGACTGAAGCTTTCTTT
CDR3: CASSLITGGVWTEAFF

D: .
J: TRBJ2-1
V: TRBV7-7
size: .
DNA: TGTGCTAGCAGCTTAAATCCCAGTCACAATGAGCAGTTCTTC
CDR3: CASSLNPSHNEQFF

D: .
J: TRBJ1-1
V: TRBV19
size: .
DNA: TGTGCCAGTAGGGACCGAGGGCACACTGAAGCTTTCTTT
CDR3: CASRDRGHTEAFF

D: TRBD1
J: TRBJ1-1
V: TRBV7-6
size: .
DNA: TGTGGCAGCAGCTTACTCTCTGAAGGGGGCGGACGGACTGAAGCTTTCTTT
CDR3: CGSSLLSEGGGRTEAFF

D: .
J: TRBJ2-5
V: TRBV27
size: .
DNA: TGTGCCAGCAGTCCCCCGGAGCAAGAGACCCAGTACTTC
CDR3: CASSPPEQETQYF

D: .
J: TRBJ2-7
V: TRBV6-1
size: .
DNA: TGTGCCAGCGAAACGGGGATTTTCTACGAGCAGTACTTC
CDR3: CASETGIFYEQYF

D: .
J: TRBJ2-5
V: TRBV2
size: .
DNA: TGTGCCAGCAATGAGCTGAGGGAGACCCAGTACTTC
CDR3: CASNELRETQYF

D: .
J: TRBJ2-6
V: TRBV27
size: .
DNA: TGTGCCAGCAGTATGCGGGCTGGGGCCAACGTCCTGACTTTC
CDR3: CASSMRAGANVLTF

D: .
J: TRBJ2-3
V: TRBV6-1
size: few
DNA: TGTGCCAGCAGTCCACGGGGAGGGGGTACGCAGTATTTT
CDR3: CASSPRGGGTQYF

D: .
J: TRBJ2-2
V: TRBV5-1
size: .
DNA: TGCGCCAGCAGCCCGTGGGGGGCCGAACCTTGGACCGGGGAGCTGTTTTTT
CDR3: CASSPWGAEPWTGELFF

D: TRBD1
J: TRBJ1-6
V: TRBV3-1
size: many
DNA: TGTGCCAGCAGATTCACAGGGGGCGTTAATTCACCCCTCCACTTT
CDR3: CASRFTGGVNSPLHF

D: .
J: TRBJ1-4
V: TRBV19
size: few
DNA: TGTGCCAGTAGTATTGGTCCAGGGTCTAATGAAAAACTGTTTTTT
CDR3: CASSIGPGSNEKLFF

D: .
J: TRBJ1-3
V: TRBV12-3/TRBV12-4
size: many
DNA: TGTGCCAGCAGTTTATTCGGCAGATACTCTGGAAACACCATATATTTT
CDR3: CASSLFGRYSGNTIYF

D: TRBD1
J: TRBJ2-1
V: TRBV20-1
size: .
DNA: TGCAGTGCTAGTGGTATTTGGGACAGGGGGCTTCACAATGAGCAGTTCTTC
CDR3: CSASGIWDRGLHNEQFF

D: .
J: TRBJ2-1
V: TRBV6-1
size: few
DNA: TGTGCCAGCAGGCAAGACAGGATACCCTACAATGAGCAGTTCTTC
CDR3: CASRQDRIPYNEQFF

D: .
J: TRBJ2-7
V: TRBV6-5
size: many
DNA: TGTGCCAGCAGTTACTCAGAATCCCTCTACGAGCAGTACTTC
CDR3: CASSYSESLYEQYF

D: .
J: TRBJ1-2
V: TRBV30
size: many
DNA: TGTGCTTTGGCCCCACAACTCTATGGCTACACCTTC
CDR3: CALAPQLYGYTF

D: .
J: TRBJ1-1
V: TRBV9
size: .
DNA: TGTGCCAGCAGCGTAGGCCCGGTTAACACTGAAGCTTTCTTT
CDR3: CASSVGPVNTEAFF

D: .
J: TRBJ1-6
V: TRBV5-1
size: many
DNA: TGCGCCAGCTCTCCGGGGGACAATTCACCCCTCCACTTT
CDR3: CASSPGDNSPLHF

D: .
J: TRBJ1-1
V: TRBV9
size: .
DNA: TGTGCCAGCAGCGTCTTGTCAGGAAGGGGGGCCGACACTGAAGCTTTCTTT
CDR3: CASSVLSGRGADTEAFF

D: .
J: TRBJ1-4
V: TRBV4-2
size: .
DNA: TGTGCCAGCAGCCAAGATAGTCGGCAGAGAAATGAAAAACTGTTTTTT
CDR3: CASSQDSRQRNEKLFF